This TCR beta chain stems from a study of T cell repertoires in cytomegalovirus infection. One entry per CDR3 protein, called by TCRdb with MiXCR from the reads. The sample carries 300,000 or so distinct CDR3 sequences, roughly 9.3% recorded once. This clonotype came up many times. The CDR3 contains 12 residues. V was trimmed by 6 bases and J by 9 bases, leaving 12 bases between them. The chain links TRBV12-3 or TRBV12-4 to TRBJ2-1; a possible D gene is TRBD2 (6 bases). The TCR sequence derives from a human donor in good health (CMV status not recorded). Some clones in this sample may be carry-over from other donors' samples. Input material: PBMCs. DNA for the CDR3: TGTGCCAGCAGCCGCGGGGTTGGTGAGCAGTTCTTC. Residues: CASSRGVGEQFF.